Included here is one T cell receptor (beta chain) sequence, with context. Unique molecular identifiers were incorporated when the TCRbeta library was constructed. TCRdb passed the PCR reads through MiXCR, listing each CDR3 protein once. The sample gives more than 500,000 distinct CDR3 sequences, roughly 10% of which show up once; approximately 15% is in the top ten. The germline V gene encodes CDR1 ENHRY and CDR2 SYGVKD. CDR3 length: 15 residues. Unmatched junction bases numbered 6, after V lost 0 bases and J lost 7 bases. These data come from a study of T-cell reconstitution after alpha-beta-depleted transplantation in children.

The receptor was isolated from a female patient younger than 10 who had a stem cell transplant for aplastic anemia, so the T cells may come from the graft donor. The chain combines TRBV10-3 with TRBJ1-5; 7 bases map to TRBD1. The sequencing here drew on PBMCs, mostly from graft donor cells, taken 180 days after TCRalphabeta/CD19-depleted stem cell transplant. The DNA for the CDR3 is TGTGCCATCAGTGAGTCTGGCCCACAGGGGCAGCCCCAGCATTTT. Translating gives CAISESGPQGQPQHF.